This T cell receptor beta chain was sequenced for a study of blood T cell repertoires in COVID-19. CDR1 and CDR2 (germline): SGHTA, FQGNSA. Trimming took 6 bases from V and 3 from J; bases not matched to a gene: 4. There are 13 residues in the CDR3. TCRdb keeps only in-frame clones here, not all; method: immunoSEQ multiplex PCR. The sample records tens of thousands of clones, nearly 80% being singletons. The V gene is TRBV7-2, the J gene TRBJ1-2, with TRBD1 identical over 7 bases. The sequenced material came from peripheral blood. This clonotype originated in a man in his sixties or seventies with COVID-19, enrolled during active disease. The CDR3 DNA reads as TGTGCCAGCAGTCCCGGGACAGACTATGGCTACACCTTC. Amino acids: CASSPGTDYGYTF.